This T cell receptor (beta chain) was retrieved from a study of cytomegalovirus exposure and HLA in healthy donors. Whole-study context: Among about 190 million T cells, an earlier analysis found 117 million unique TCR beta sequences. General study findings and limits: Prior analysis indicated that the majority of TCR beta V segments exhibited productivity approximately 87% or approximately 30% of the time. Of the V segments, some could not be distinguished, including TRBV6-2 and TRBV6-3, and were excluded.

Turning to this clone: Its target is unknown.

With 60 Vbeta and 13 Jbeta primers, the PCR was carried out. Clones were sequenced by immunoSEQ multiplex PCR, and TCRdb holds only the in-frame ones, with some missing. This sample's table reports 120,000 to 150,000 clones. Each of the donors was a healthy bone marrow donor. Germline lookup yields CDR1 LNHNV and CDR2 YYDKDF (reference sequence). This CDR3 is built from 14 residues. V was clipped by 4 bases and J by 0 bases, with 7 bases between them. The sequence derives from a woman aged 18-29 years in good health and CMV-seronegative. The specimen was PBMCs. The chain joins TRBV15 to TRBJ2-1; D call uncertain. CDR3 bases: TGTGCCACCAGCATTAGAGGCTCCTACAATGAGCAGTTCTTC. Its protein is CATSIRGSYNEQFF.